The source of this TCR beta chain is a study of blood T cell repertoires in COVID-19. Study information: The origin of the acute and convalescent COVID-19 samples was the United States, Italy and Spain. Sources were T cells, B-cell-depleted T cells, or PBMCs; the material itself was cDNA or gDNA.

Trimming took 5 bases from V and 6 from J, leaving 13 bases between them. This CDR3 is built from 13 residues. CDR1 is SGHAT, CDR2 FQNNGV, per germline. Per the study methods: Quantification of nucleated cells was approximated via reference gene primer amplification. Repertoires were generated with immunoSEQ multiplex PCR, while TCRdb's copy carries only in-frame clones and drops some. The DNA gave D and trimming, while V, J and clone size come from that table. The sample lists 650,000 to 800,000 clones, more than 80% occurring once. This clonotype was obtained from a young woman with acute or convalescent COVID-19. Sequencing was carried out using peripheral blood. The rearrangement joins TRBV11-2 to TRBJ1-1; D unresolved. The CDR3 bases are TGTGCCAGCAGCCCCTCAGGTGACGCTGAAGCTTTCTTT. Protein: CASSPSGDAEAFF.